Following are 32 T cell receptor beta chains from one sample sequenced in a study of T cells in Graves' hyperthyroidism and ophthalmopathy. It was RNA transcripts that yielded the amplified TCR beta CDR3 regions. The TCR CDR3 was amplified in a first-round RT-PCR using the HTBI primer set. Each CDR3 protein is one row after TCRdb ran MiXCR on the multiplex PCR reads. Of some 490,000 distinct CDR3 sequences in the sample, approximately 23% were seen once. The source material was blood. The source of these receptors is a woman in her 70s with Graves' ophthalmopathy.

This clonotype was counted between two and nine times. The V call is TRBV10-1, the J call TRBJ2-3; 7 positions agree with TRBD2. Germline lookup yields CDR1 WNHNN and CDR2 SYGVQD (reference sequence). The CDR3 sequence is 17 residues long. With 8 bases clipped from V and 2 bases from J, the junction kept 16 bases outside the gene matches. This CDR3 reads CASLPRASGIFTDTQYF. In nucleotides, the CDR3 is TGCGCCAGCCTACCACGGGCTAGCGGTATCTTCACAGATACGCAGTATTTT.

V and J are TRBV6-1 and TRBJ1-4; no clear D gene. CDR3 size: 13 residues. V was clipped by 7 bases and J by 0 bases, with 6 bases between them. Germline CDR1 and CDR2: MNHNS and SASEGT. The CDR3 bases are TGTGCCAGCATGCGGACAACTAATGAAAAACTGTTTTTT. Residues: CASMRTTNEKLFF.

In this sample, this clonotype turned up many times. The V and J genes are TRBV12-5 and TRBJ1-1; no definite D call. This CDR3 has 11 amino acids. Germline V gene sequence: CDR1 LGHNT, CDR2 FRNRAP. V was clipped by 6 bases and J by 8 bases, with 10 bases between them. CDR3 sequence: CASGELREAFF. CDR3 coding DNA: TGTGCTAGTGGCGAGCTTCGGGAAGCTTTCTTT. Supplemented by reference TRBV12-5 and TRBJ1-1, the full variable domain reads DARVTQTPRHKVTEMGQEVTMRCQPILGHNTVFWYRQTMMQGLELLAYFRNRAPLDDSGMPKDRFSAEMPDATLATLKIQPSEPRDSAVYFCASGELREAFFGQGTRLTVV.

The V and J genes are TRBV30 and TRBJ1-6; D unresolved. The germline V and J ends were trimmed by 2 bases and 7 bases, with 6 bases remaining between them. Germline lookup yields CDR1 GTSNPN and CDR2 SVGIG (reference sequence). The length of the CDR3 is 12 residues. CDR3 amino acids: CAWSTQNSPLHF. The CDR3 coding sequence is TGTGCCTGGAGTACACAGAATTCACCCCTCCACTTT.

The gene calls are TRBV4-2 and TRBJ2-7; 14 bases are a match to TRBD2. V was pared by 8 bases and J by 6 bases, with 9 bases of the junction left unmatched. The germline gives CDR1 LGHNA, CDR2 YNFKEQ. The CDR3 loop spans 15 amino acids. CDR3 sequence reads: CASSKGLAGVGEQYF. CDR3 DNA sequence: TGTGCCAGCTCAAAGGGACTAGCGGGAGTGGGCGAGCAGTACTTC.

The chain joins TRBV29-1 to TRBJ2-6; the D call may be TRBD1 or TRBD2 (5 bases each). The germline CDR1 and CDR2 sequences are SQVTM and ANQGSEA. Trimming left V 6 bases short and J 4 bases short, with 10 bases between. This CDR3 has 13 amino acids. The CDR3 is CSVQGTGANVLTF. CDR3 in DNA: TGCAGCGTGCAAGGGACCGGGGCCAACGTCCTGACTTTC.

The sample holds many counts of this clonotype. The rearrangement links TRBV12-3 or TRBV12-4 to TRBJ2-2, with unresolved D. The CDR3 is made up of 14 amino acids. Trimming shortened V by 7 bases and J by 1 base, and 10 bases separated the two germline ends. CDR3 sequence (DNA): TGTGCCAGCACTCCGAGACTGAACACCGGGGAGCTGTTTTTT. This gives the protein CASTPRLNTGELFF.

This clonotype was detected only a few times. The J gene is TRBJ2-5, the V gene TRBV7-9; D uncertain. V lost 1 base to trimming and J lost 1 base, with 7 bases between them. The CDR3 is 14 amino acids. Germline V gives CDR1 SEHNR, CDR2 FQNEAQ (reference sequence). This CDR3 reads CASSLEGIQETQYF. The DNA for the CDR3 is TGTGCCAGCAGCTTAGAAGGGATCCAAGAGACCCAGTACTTC.

This clonotype was detected only a few times. This chain links TRBV3-1 with TRBJ2-6; 9 bases fit TRBD1. Germline V gene data show CDR1 as LGHDT and CDR2 as YNNKEL (reference sequence). Losses at the gene ends were 0 bases for V and 2 bases for J; bases not matched to a gene: 8. CDR3 length: 19 residues. In DNA form, the CDR3 reads TGTGCCAGCAGCCAAGAGGGCACAGGGGGCTTTACTGGGGCCAACGTCCTGACTTTC. Encoded protein: CASSQEGTGGFTGANVLTF.

The rearrangement links TRBV30 to TRBJ2-4; D unclear. The CDR3 extends over 15 amino acids. Germline V gene data show CDR1 as GTSNPN and CDR2 as SVGIG (reference sequence). Trimming took off 1 base at V and 9 bases at J, with 19 bases between the two ends. DNA of the CDR3: TGTGCCTGGAGTGCACGATCGCCTTGGGGTGGCATTCAGTACTTC. This translates into CAWSARSPWGGIQYF.

The V and J genes are TRBV7-3 and TRBJ2-1; D is uncertain. CDR3 length: 13 amino acids. Trimming left V 1 base short and J 7 bases short, with 8 bases between. The germline CDR1 and CDR2 sequences are SGHTA and FQGTGA. The CDR3 region is CASSLMAWNEQFF. Written as DNA, the CDR3 is TGTGCCAGCAGCTTAATGGCTTGGAATGAGCAGTTCTTC.

The chain has TRBV15 and TRBJ1-2; TRBD1 aligns across 11 bases. Germline values: CDR1 LNHNV, CDR2 YYDKDF (reference sequence). Germline trimming cut 5 bases from V and 8 bases from J; bases unmatched to any gene: 4. This CDR3 is built from 13 residues. The CDR3 sequence: CATSGGQGAGYTF. The CDR3 bases are TGTGCCACCAGCGGAGGACAGGGGGCAGGCTACACCTTC.

This chain joins TRBV6-2 or TRBV6-3 and TRBJ2-1, with TRBD2 identical over 8 bases. Losses at the gene ends were 4 bases for V and 8 bases for J; bases not matched to a gene: 16. The length of the CDR3 is 17 residues. CDR1 MNHEY and CDR2 SVGEGT come from the germline V gene. The CDR3 DNA is TGTGCCAGCAGTTTTTTAGGCGAACTAGCGGCATACGATGAGCAGTTCTTC. Translated, it gives CASSFLGELAAYDEQFF.

The chain carries TRBV2 and TRBJ2-5; 12 nucleotides match TRBD1. The germline V gene encodes CDR1 SNHLY and CDR2 FYNNEI. The CDR3 runs to 15 residues. V was pared by 6 bases and J by 2 bases, with 4 bases of the junction left unmatched. The CDR3 is CASSRDRGPQETQYF. The CDR3 nucleotides read TGTGCCAGCAGCCGGGACAGGGGGCCACAAGAGACCCAGTACTTC. Variable domain in full (rest from reference TRBV2 and TRBJ2-5): EPEVTQTPSHQVTQMGQEVILRCVPISNHLYFYWYRQILGQKVEFLVSFYNNEISEKSEIFDDQFSVERPDGSNFTLKIRSTKLEDSAMYFCASSRDRGPQETQYFGPGTRLLVL.

The table lists this clonotype with a few counts. The chain joins TRBV7-2 to TRBJ2-7; D unclear. V dropped 1 base and J dropped 0 bases, with 13 bases sitting between them. CDR3 size: 16 residues. CDR1 is SGHTA, CDR2 FQGNSA, per germline. DNA for the CDR3: TGTGCCAGCAGCTTAGAGGCGCGGTCCAGCTCCTACGAGCAGTACTTC. This encodes CASSLEARSSSYEQYF.

Remarks on this clonotype: A read error may be the cause here, since a much bigger clone is one base away. The CDR3 region is CASSIAVSLGGNEQFF. The DNA of the CDR3 is TGTGCCAGCAGCATAGCAGTCTCCTTGGGTGGCAATGAGCAGTTCTTC. J is TRBJ2-1 and V is TRBV9; D gene ambiguous. This CDR3 spans 16 amino acids. Trimming shortened V by 4 bases and J by 6 bases, and 20 bases separated the two germline ends. Per germline, CDR1 SGDLS and CDR2 YYNGEE.

This sequence joins TRBV10-3 and TRBJ2-1; TRBD1 might be the D (5 bases). CDR1 is ENHRY, CDR2 SYGVKD, per germline. The CDR3 runs 12 residues. Between the trimmed V and J ends, which lost 7 bases and 8 bases, there was a span of 12 bases. The CDR3 sequence: CAIKPGNYEQFF. The CDR3 nucleotides read TGTGCCATCAAGCCAGGGAACTATGAGCAGTTCTTC.

CDR3 DNA: TGTGCCAGCAGGAAGACAGGGAGGCTCTACGAGCAGTACTTC. It specifies CASRKTGRLYEQYF. The chain employs TRBV11-2 and TRBJ2-7; possible D gene TRBD1, 7 bases. V lost 6 bases, J lost 3 bases, and 15 bases lay in between. The germline gives CDR1 SGHAT, CDR2 FQNNGV. The CDR3 totals 14 residues.

This clonotype was counted only a few times. This chain uses TRBV4-2 with TRBJ2-5; 13 bases agree with TRBD2. The CDR3 length is 18 residues. Germline CDR1 reads LGHNA; CDR2 reads YNFKEQ. V lost 1 base and J lost 1; bases outside the gene matches: 6. The CDR3 region is CASSQARLAGGLQETQYF. DNA for the CDR3: TGTGCCAGCAGCCAAGCCCGACTAGCGGGAGGTCTCCAAGAGACCCAGTACTTC.

The genes are TRBV20-1 and TRBJ1-3; unclear D gene. V was cut by 2 bases and J by 2 bases, with 7 bases left in between. The CDR3 runs 13 residues. Germline lookup yields CDR1 DFQATT and CDR2 SNEGSKA (reference sequence). CDR3 bases: TGCAGTGCTAGAAAACAGCCTGGAAACACCATATATTTT. This encodes CSARKQPGNTIYF.

The V and J genes are TRBV9 and TRBJ2-2, with D possibly TRBD1 on 6 matching bases. The CDR3 has 15 residues. Deletions cut 4 bases from V and 1 base from J, with 11 bases between. Germline V gene lookup returns CDR1 SGDLS and CDR2 YYNGEE. CDR3 coding DNA: TGTGCCAGCAGCCCCCCGGGACAGAACACCGGGGAGCTGTTTTTT. Its protein product is CASSPPGQNTGELFF.

This clonotype was recorded many times. The V and J genes are TRBV18 and TRBJ1-1; D perhaps matches TRBD1 (6 bases). The CDR3 totals 14 residues. Germline assignment: CDR1 KGHSH and CDR2 LQKENI. Between the trimmed V and J ends, which lost 5 bases and 1 base, there was a span of 11 bases. This CDR3 reads CASSLDSPNTEAFF. The CDR3 coding sequence is TGTGCCAGCTCATTGGACAGCCCGAACACTGAAGCTTTCTTT.

This clonotype occurred many times. The chain carries TRBV29-1 and TRBJ2-7; the match to TRBD1 covers 7 bases. Germline CDR1 reads SQVTM; CDR2 reads ANQGSEA. The trim removed 4 bases at V and 0 bases at J, leaving 9 bases unmatched. There are 15 residues in the CDR3. CDR3 sequence reads: CSVADPGGSSYEQYF. CDR3 DNA: TGCAGCGTTGCTGATCCAGGGGGTAGCTCCTACGAGCAGTACTTC.

This clonotype has ten or more counts. The DNA for the CDR3 is TGTGCCAGCACCGGGGCAATTAATCGGGAGACCCAGTACTTC. Translating gives CASTGAINRETQYF. V gene TRBV28 combines with J gene TRBJ2-5; D possibly uses TRBD1 or TRBD2 (5 bases each). Deletions cut 7 bases from V and 5 bases from J, with 17 bases between. CDR1 is MDHEN, CDR2 SYDVKM, per germline. The CDR3 length is 14 residues.

The V and J genes are TRBV3-1 and TRBJ2-6; 8 nucleotides match TRBD1. The V gene's germline CDR1 is LGHDT and CDR2 YNNKEL (reference sequence). The ends lost 4 bases at V and 2 bases at J; junction bases unmatched: 16. The CDR3 has 20 amino acids. The CDR3: CASSRGPRGTGFTGANVLTF. In nucleotides, the CDR3 is TGTGCCAGCAGCCGGGGCCCCCGCGGGACAGGTTTTACTGGGGCCAACGTCCTGACTTTC. The variable domain in full, with the rest retrieved from reference TRBV3-1 and TRBJ2-6, is DTAVSQTPKYLVTQMGNDKSIKCEQNLGHDTMYWYKQDSKKFLKIMFSYNNKELIINETVPNRFSPKSPDKAHLNLHINSLELGDSAVYFCASSRGPRGTGFTGANVLTFGAGSRLTVL.

This clonotype was counted many times. V and J are TRBV7-3 and TRBJ2-1; 12 nucleotides align to TRBD2. Trimming cost V 0 bases and J 7 bases; bases outside gene matches: 1. Germline lookup yields CDR1 SGHTA and CDR2 FQGTGA. The CDR3 sequence is 15 residues long. This CDR3 is CASSLTGTSGNEQFF. The CDR3 DNA reads as TGTGCCAGCAGCTTAACCGGGACTAGCGGGAATGAGCAGTTCTTC.

This clonotype was counted a few times. The genes are TRBV7-2 and TRBJ1-2; 8 nucleotides match TRBD1. Germline V lookup: CDR1 SGHTA, CDR2 FQGNSA. The CDR3 is made up of 16 amino acids. Unmatched junction bases numbered 11, after V lost 4 bases and J lost 4 bases. The CDR3: CASSSSKQGVGYGYTF. CDR3 coding DNA: TGTGCCAGCAGCTCATCCAAACAGGGGGTTGGCTATGGCTACACCTTC.

This clonotype has ten or more counts. This rearrangement joins TRBV27 to TRBJ1-1, with D uncertain. Germline V gene lookup returns CDR1 MNHEY and CDR2 SMNVEV (reference sequence). CDR3 length: 14 residues. Trimming shortened V by 4 bases and J by 0 bases, and 9 bases separated the two germline ends. The CDR3 bases are TGTGCCAGCAGTTCTAGAGACATGAACACTGAAGCTTTCTTT. Translation: CASSSRDMNTEAFF.

This clonotype was counted many times. This chain joins TRBV28 and TRBJ1-5, with D perhaps matching TRBD1 (5 bases). V lost 4 bases, J lost 7 bases, and 17 bases lay in between. The CDR3 runs 15 residues. CDR1 and CDR2 (germline): MDHEN, SYDVKM. CDR3 DNA sequence: TGTGCCAGCAGTTGGGGGGACCGTCTGTCCCAGCCCCAGCATTTT. This translates into CASSWGDRLSQPQHF.

The chain joins TRBV7-2 to TRBJ2-7; weak D call: TRBD1 (5 bases). The germline gives CDR1 SGHTA, CDR2 FQGNSA. The V end was cut by 0 bases, the J end by 6 bases, with 6 bases between. The CDR3 has 12 amino acids. CDR3 sequence: CASSLAGVEQYF. The CDR3 DNA sequence: TGTGCCAGCAGCTTAGCAGGGGTCGAGCAGTACTTC.

This clonotype occurred a few times. This chain uses TRBV4-1 with TRBJ2-3; D gene uncertain. V lost 1 base to trimming and J lost 2 bases, with 7 bases between them. The length of the CDR3 is 14 residues. Germline CDR1 MGHRA, CDR2 YSYEKL. The DNA of the CDR3 is TGCGCCAGCAGCCAAGGATCGAACACAGATACGCAGTATTTT. Residues: CASSQGSNTDTQYF.

This clonotype showed up many times. The V and J genes are TRBV7-2 and TRBJ2-2, with 9 bases aligning to TRBD2. Germline CDR1 and CDR2: SGHTA and FQGNSA. The CDR3 runs to 16 residues. Germline trimming cut 6 bases from V and 3 bases from J; bases unmatched to any gene: 8. DNA of the CDR3: TGTGCCAGCAGTTTCACCGTAGCGGGAGACACCGGGGAGCTGTTTTTT. Amino acids: CASSFTVAGDTGELFF.